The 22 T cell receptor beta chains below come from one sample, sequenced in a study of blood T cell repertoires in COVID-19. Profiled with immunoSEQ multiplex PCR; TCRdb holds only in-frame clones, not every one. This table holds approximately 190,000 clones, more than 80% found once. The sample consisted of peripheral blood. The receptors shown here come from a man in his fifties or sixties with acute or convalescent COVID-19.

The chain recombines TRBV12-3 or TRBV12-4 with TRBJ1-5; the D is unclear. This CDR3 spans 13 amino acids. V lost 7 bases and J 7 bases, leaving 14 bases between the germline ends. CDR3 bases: TGTGCCAGCAAAGGACCGTCGGGGCAGCCCCAGCATTTT. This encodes CASKGPSGQPQHF.

The CDR3 DNA reads as TGTGCCAGCAGCCGGACCGGGTCCCGAGGGGAAAAACTGTTTTTT. Encoded protein: CASSRTGSRGEKLFF. V usage is TRBV11-1 and J usage is TRBJ1-4; D gene uncertain. The CDR3 totals 15 residues. The V end was cut by 5 bases, the J end by 8 bases, with 18 bases between. Germline V CDR1 and CDR2: SGHAT, FQDESV (reference sequence).

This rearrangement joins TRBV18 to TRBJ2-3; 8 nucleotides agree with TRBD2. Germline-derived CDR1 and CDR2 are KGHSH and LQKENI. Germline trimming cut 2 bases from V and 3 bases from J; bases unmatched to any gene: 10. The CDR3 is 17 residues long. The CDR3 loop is CASSPSVAGLGTDTQYF. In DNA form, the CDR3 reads TGTGCCAGCTCACCATCCGTAGCGGGACTCGGGACAGATACGCAGTATTTT.

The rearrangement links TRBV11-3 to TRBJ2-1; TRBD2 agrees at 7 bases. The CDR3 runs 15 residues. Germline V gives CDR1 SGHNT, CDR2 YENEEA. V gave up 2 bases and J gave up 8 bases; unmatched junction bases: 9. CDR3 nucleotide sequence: TGTGCCAGCAGCTTAATCGGACTAGGGTCCCATGAGCAGTTCTTC. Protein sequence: CASSLIGLGSHEQFF.

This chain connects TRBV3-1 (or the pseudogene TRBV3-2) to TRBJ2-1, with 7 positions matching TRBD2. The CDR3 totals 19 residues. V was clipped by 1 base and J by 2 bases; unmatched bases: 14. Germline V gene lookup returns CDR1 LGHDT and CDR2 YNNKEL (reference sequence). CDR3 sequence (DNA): TGTGCCAGCAGCCAAGGTCGGGCGTGGGAGGGAGGCGCCTACAATGAGCAGTTCTTC. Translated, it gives CASSQGRAWEGGAYNEQFF.

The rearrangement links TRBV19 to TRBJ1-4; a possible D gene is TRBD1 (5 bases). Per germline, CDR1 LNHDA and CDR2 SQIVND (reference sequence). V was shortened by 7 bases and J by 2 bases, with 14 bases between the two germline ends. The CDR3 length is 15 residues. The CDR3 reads CASTGARGTNEKLFF. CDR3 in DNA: TGTGCCAGTACCGGGGCCCGGGGGACTAATGAAAAACTGTTTTTT.

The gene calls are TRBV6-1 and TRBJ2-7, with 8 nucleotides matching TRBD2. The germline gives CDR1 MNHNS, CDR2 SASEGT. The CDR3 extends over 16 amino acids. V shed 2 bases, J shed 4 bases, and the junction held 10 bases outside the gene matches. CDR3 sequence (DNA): TGTGCCAGCAGTGAACCGGGGATAGCGGGGACGTACGAGCAGTACTTC. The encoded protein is CASSEPGIAGTYEQYF.

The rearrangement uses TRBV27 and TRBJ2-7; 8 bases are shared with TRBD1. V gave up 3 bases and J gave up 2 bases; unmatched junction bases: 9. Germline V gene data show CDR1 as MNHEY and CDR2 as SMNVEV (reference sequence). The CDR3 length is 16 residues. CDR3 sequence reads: CASSFNRGSLTYEQYF. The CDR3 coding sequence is TGTGCCAGCAGTTTTAACAGGGGGTCATTGACCTACGAGCAGTACTTC.

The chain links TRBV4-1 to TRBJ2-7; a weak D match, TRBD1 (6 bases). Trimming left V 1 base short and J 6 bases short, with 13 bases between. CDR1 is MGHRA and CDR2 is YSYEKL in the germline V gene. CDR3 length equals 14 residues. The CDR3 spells CASSQVTGSFEQYF. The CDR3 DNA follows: TGCGCCAGCAGCCAAGTAACAGGGAGTTTCGAGCAGTACTTC.

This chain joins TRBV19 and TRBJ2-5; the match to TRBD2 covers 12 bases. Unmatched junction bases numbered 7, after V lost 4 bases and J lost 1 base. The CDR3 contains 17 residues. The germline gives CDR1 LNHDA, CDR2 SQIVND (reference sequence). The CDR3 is CASSTGTSGSTQETQYF. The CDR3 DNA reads TGTGCCAGTAGTACCGGGACTAGCGGGTCGACCCAAGAGACCCAGTACTTC.

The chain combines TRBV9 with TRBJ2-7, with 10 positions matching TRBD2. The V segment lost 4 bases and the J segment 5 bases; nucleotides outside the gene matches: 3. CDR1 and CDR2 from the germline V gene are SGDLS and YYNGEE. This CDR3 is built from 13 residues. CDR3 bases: TGTGCCAGCAGCCAGCGGGAGGGCCACGAGCAGTACTTC. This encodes CASSQREGHEQYF.

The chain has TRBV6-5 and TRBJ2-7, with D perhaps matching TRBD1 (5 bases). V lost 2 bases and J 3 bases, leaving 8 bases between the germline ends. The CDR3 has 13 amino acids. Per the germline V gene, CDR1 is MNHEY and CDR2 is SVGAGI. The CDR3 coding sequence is TGTGCCAGCAGTTACGCAGGGAACTACGAGCAGTACTTC. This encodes CASSYAGNYEQYF.

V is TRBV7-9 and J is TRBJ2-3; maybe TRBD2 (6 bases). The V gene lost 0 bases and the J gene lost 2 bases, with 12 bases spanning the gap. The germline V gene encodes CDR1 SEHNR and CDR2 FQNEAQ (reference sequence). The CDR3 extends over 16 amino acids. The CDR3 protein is CASSLALGGTTDTQYF. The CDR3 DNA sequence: TGTGCCAGCAGCTTAGCGCTCGGGGGAACCACAGATACGCAGTATTTT.

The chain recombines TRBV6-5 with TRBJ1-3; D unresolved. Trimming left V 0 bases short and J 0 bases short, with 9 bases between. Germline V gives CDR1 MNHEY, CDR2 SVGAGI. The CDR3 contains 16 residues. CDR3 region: CASSYSSLSSGNTIYF. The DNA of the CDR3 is TGTGCCAGCAGTTACTCGAGCCTGTCCTCTGGAAACACCATATATTTT.

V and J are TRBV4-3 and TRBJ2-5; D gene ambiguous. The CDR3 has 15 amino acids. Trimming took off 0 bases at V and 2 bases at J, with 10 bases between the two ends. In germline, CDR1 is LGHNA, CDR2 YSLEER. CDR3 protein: CASSQDGRRQETQYF. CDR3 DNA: TGCGCCAGCAGCCAAGATGGGCGCCGGCAAGAGACCCAGTACTTC.

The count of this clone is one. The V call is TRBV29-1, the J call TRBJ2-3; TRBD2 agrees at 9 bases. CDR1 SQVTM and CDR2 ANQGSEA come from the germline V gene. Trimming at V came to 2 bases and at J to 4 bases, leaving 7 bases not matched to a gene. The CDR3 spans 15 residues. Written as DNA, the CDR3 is TGCAGCGTTGAATTTCGCGGGGGGGACGCAGATACGCAGTATTTT. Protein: CSVEFRGGDADTQYF.

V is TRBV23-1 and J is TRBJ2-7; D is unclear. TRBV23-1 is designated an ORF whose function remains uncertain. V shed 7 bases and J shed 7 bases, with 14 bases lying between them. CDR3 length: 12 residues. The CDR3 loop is CASTVGDSEQYV. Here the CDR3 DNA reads TGCGCCAGCACCGTCGGTGATTCTGAGCAGTACGTC.

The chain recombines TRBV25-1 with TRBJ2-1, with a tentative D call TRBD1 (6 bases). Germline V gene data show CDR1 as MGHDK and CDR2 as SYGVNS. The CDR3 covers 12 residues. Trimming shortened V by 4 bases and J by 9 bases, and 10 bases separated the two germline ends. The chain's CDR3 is CASSATGFEQFF. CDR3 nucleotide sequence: TGTGCCAGCAGTGCCACAGGGTTTGAGCAGTTCTTC.

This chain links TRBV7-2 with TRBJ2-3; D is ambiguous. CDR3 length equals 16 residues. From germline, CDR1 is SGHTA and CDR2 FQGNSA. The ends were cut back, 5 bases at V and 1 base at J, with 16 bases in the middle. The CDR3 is CASSVTVLAGTDTQYF. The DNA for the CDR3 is TGTGCCAGCAGCGTTACGGTCCTTGCTGGCACAGATACGCAGTATTTT. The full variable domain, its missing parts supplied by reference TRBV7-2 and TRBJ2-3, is GAGVSQSPSNKVTEKGKDVELRCDPISGHTALYWYRQSLGQGLEFLIYFQGNSAPDKSGLPSDRFSAERTGGSVSTLTIQRTQQEDSAVYLCASSVTVLAGTDTQYFGPGTRLTVL.

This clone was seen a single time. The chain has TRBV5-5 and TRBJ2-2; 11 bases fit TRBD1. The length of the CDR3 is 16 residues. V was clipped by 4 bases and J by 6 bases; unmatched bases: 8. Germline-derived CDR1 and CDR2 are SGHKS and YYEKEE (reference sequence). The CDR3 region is CASSALGQGVSGELFF. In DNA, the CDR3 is TGTGCCAGCAGCGCGCTGGGACAGGGGGTTTCCGGGGAGCTGTTTTTT.

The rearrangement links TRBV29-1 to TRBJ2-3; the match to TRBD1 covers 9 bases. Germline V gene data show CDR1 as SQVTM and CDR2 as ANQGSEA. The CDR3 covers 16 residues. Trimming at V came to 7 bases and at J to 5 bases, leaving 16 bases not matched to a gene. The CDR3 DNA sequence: TGCAGCGCCTCCGTGGGGACAGGGATGAGGGGAGATACGCAGTATTTT. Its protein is CSASVGTGMRGDTQYF.

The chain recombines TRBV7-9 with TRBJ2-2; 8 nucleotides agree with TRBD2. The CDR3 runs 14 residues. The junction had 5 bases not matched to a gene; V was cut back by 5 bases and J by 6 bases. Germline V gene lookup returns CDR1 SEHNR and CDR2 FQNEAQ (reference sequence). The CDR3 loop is CASSTGLVPGELFF. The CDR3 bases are TGTGCCAGCAGCACGGGACTAGTCCCCGGGGAGCTGTTTTTT.